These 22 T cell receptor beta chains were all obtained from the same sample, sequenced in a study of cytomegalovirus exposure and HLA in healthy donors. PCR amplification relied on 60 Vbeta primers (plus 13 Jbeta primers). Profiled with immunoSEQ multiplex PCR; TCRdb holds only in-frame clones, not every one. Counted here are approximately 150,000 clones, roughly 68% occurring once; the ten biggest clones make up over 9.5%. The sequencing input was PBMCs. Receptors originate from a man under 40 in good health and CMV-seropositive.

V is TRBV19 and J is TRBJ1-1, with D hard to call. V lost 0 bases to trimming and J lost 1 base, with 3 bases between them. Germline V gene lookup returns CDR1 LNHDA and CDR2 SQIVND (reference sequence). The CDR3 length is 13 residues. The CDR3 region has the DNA TGTGCCAGTAGTATAGACCAGAACACTGAAGCTTTCTTT. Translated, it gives CASSIDQNTEAFF.

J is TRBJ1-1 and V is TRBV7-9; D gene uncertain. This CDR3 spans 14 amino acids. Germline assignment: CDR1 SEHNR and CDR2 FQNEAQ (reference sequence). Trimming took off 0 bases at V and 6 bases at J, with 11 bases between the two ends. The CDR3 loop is CASSLAQTVSEAFF. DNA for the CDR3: TGTGCCAGCAGCTTAGCCCAGACTGTTTCTGAAGCTTTCTTT.

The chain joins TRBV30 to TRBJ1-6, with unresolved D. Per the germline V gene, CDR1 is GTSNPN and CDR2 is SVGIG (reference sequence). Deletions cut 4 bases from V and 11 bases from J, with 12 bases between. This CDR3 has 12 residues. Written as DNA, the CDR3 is TGTGCCTGGATCCAGCCCGGGACACCCCTCCACTTT. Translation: CAWIQPGTPLHF.

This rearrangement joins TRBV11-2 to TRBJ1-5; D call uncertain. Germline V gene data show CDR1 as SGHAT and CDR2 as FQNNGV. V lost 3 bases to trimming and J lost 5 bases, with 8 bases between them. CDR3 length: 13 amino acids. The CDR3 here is CASSFGRDQPQHF. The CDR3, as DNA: TGTGCCAGCAGCTTTGGGCGGGATCAGCCCCAGCATTTT.

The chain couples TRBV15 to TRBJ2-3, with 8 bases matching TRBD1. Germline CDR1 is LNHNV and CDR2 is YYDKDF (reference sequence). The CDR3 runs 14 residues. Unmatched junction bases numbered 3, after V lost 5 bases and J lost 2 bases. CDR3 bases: TGTGCCACCAGCCCGGACAGGGACACAGATACGCAGTATTTT. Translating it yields CATSPDRDTDTQYF.

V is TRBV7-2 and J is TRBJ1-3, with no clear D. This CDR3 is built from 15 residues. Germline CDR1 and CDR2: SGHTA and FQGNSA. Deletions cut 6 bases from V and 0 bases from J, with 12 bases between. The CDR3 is CASSPEGDSGNTIYF. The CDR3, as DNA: TGTGCCAGCAGTCCCGAAGGAGACTCTGGAAACACCATATATTTT.

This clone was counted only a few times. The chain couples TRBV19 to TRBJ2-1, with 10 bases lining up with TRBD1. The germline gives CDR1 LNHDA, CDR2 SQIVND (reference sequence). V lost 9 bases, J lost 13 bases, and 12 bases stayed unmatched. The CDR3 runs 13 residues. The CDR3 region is CASDLGQGPFQFF. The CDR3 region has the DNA TGTGCCAGCGACCTGGGACAGGGGCCTTTTCAGTTCTTC.

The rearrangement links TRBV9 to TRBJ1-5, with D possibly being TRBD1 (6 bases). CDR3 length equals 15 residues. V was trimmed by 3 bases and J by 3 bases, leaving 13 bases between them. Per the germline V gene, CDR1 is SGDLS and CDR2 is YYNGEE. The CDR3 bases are TGTGCCAGCAGCGCCGAAGGACAGTACAATCAGCCCCAGCATTTT. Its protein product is CASSAEGQYNQPQHF. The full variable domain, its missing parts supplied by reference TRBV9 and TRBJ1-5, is DSGVTQTPKHLITATGQRVTLRCSPRSGDLSVYWYQQSLDQGLQFLIQYYNGEERAKGNILERFSAQQFPDLHSELNLSSLELGDSALYFCASSAEGQYNQPQHFGDGTRLSIL.

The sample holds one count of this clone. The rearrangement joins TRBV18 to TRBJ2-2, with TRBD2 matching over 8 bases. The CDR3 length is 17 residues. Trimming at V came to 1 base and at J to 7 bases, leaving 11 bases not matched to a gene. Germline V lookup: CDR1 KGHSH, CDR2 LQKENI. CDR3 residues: CASSPQAPGGNGGELFF. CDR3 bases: TGTGCCAGCTCACCACAGGCGCCGGGGGGGAACGGCGGGGAGCTGTTTTTT.

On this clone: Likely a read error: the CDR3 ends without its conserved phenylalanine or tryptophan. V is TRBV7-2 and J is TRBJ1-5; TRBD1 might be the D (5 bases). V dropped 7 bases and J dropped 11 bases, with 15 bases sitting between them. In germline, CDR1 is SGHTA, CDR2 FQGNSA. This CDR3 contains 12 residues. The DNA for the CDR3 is TGTGCCAGCACTAAAGAGCGGGGGGCCCAGCATTTA. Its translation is CASTKERGAQHL.

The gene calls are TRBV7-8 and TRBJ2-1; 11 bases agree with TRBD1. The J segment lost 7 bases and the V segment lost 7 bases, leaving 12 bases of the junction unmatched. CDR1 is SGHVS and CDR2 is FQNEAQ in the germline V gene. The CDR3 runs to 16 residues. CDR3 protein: CASTYRRTGGWNEQFF. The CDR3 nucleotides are TGTGCCAGCACCTATAGAAGGACAGGGGGCTGGAATGAGCAGTTCTTC.

CDR3 in DNA: TGTGCCAGCAGCTTCCTTCTGTCCTACGAGCAGTACTTC. Residues: CASSFLLSYEQYF. The rearrangement joins TRBV21-1 to TRBJ2-7; TRBD2 is taken as the D call from the table, unchecked against the DNA. TRBV21-1 is annotated as a pseudogene. This CDR3 is 13 amino acids long.

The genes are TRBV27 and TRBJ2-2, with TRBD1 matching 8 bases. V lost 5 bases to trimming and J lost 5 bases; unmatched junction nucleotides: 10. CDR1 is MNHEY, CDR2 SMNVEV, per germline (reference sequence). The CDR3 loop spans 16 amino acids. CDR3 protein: CASSPPRGRRTGELFF. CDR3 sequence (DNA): TGTGCCAGCAGTCCCCCCAGGGGGCGACGGACCGGGGAGCTGTTTTTT.

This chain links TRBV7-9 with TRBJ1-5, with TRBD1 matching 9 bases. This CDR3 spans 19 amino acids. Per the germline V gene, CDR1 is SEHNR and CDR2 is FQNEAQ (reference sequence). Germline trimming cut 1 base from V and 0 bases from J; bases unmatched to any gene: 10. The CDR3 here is CASSLVSGTGKLSNQPQHF. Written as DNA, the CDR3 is TGTGCCAGCAGCTTAGTCTCGGGGACAGGGAAGCTTAGCAATCAGCCCCAGCATTTT.

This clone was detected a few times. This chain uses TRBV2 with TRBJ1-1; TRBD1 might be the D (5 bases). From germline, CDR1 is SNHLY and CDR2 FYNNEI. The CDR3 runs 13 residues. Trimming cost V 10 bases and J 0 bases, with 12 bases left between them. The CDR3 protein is CATQQVLNTEAFF. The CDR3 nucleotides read TGTGCCACCCAACAGGTGCTGAACACTGAAGCTTTCTTT. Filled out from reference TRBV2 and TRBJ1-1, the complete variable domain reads EPEVTQTPSHQVTQMGQEVILRCVPISNHLYFYWYRQILGQKVEFLVSFYNNEISEKSEIFDDQFSVERPDGSNFTLKIRSTKLEDSAMYFCATQQVLNTEAFFGQGTRLTVV.

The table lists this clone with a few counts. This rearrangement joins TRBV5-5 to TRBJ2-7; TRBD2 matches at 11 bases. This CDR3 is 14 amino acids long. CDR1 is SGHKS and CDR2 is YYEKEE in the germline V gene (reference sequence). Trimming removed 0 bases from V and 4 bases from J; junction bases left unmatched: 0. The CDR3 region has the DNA TGTGCCAGCAGCTTGGCTAGCGGGAGGTACGAGCAGTACTTC. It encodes CASSLASGRYEQYF. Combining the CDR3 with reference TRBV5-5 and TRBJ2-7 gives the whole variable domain DAGVTQSPTHLIKTRGQQVTLRCSPISGHKSVSWYQQVLGQGPQFIFQYYEKEERGRGNFPDRFSARQFPNYSSELNVNALLLGDSALYLCASSLASGRYEQYFGPGTRLTVT.

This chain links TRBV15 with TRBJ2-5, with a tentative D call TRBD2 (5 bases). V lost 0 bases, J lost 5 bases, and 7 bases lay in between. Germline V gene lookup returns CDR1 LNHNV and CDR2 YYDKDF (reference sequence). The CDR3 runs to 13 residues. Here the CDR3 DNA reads TGTGCCACCAGCAGAGATAGCGCGGAGACCCAGTACTTC. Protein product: CATSRDSAETQYF.

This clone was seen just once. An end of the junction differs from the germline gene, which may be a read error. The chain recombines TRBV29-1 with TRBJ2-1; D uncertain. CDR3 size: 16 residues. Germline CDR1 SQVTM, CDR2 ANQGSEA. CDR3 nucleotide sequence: TGCAGCGTTGAAGCAGAGGCGGCTAACACCTACGATGAGCAGTTCTTC. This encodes CSVEAEAANTYDEQFF.

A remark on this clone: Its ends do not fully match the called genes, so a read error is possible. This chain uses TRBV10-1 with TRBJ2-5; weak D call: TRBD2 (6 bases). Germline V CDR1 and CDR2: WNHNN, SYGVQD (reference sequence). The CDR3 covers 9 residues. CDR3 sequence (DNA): TGCGCCAGCGGCCGGGAGAAGAACTTC. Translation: CASGREKNF.

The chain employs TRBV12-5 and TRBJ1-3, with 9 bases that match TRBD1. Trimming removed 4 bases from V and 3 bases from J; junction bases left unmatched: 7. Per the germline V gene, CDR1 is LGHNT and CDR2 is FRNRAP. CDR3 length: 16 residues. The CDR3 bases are TGTGCTAGTGGTTCGCAAACAGGGGGCTTTGGAAACACCATATATTTT. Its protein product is CASGSQTGGFGNTIYF.

CDR3 amino acids: CAWSEGAYGNTIYF. CDR3 bases: TGTGCCTGGAGTGAGGGGGCGTATGGAAACACCATATATTTT. The genes are TRBV30 and TRBJ1-3; 7 bases are a match to TRBD1. The ends lost 1 base at V and 3 bases at J; junction bases unmatched: 3. This CDR3 is 14 amino acids long. From germline, CDR1 is GTSNPN and CDR2 SVGIG (reference sequence).

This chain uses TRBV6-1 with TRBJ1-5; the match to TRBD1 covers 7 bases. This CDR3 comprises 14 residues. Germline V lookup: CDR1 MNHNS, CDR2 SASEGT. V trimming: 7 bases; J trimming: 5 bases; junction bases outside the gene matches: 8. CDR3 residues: CASTDDRDHQPQHF. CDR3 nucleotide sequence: TGTGCCAGCACGGACGACAGGGACCATCAGCCCCAGCATTTT.